The 6 T cell receptor beta chains listed next were all sequenced from one sample in a study of blood T cell repertoires in COVID-19. The repertoire was sequenced with immunoSEQ multiplex PCR; TCRdb's copy has only in-frame clones and lacks some. The sample lists around 94,000 clones, approximately 80% occurring once. Sequencing was performed on peripheral blood. Source of these receptors: a human donor in a cohort sampled during active COVID-19.

V usage is TRBV18 and J usage is TRBJ2-7; 9 nucleotides align to TRBD2. Germline V lookup: CDR1 KGHSH, CDR2 LQKENI. The CDR3 totals 15 residues. Trimming took 3 bases from V and 2 from J; bases not matched to a gene: 5. In nucleotides, the CDR3 is TGTGCCAGCTCACCGGCGGGAGGGAGGACCTACGAGCAGTACTTC. Protein sequence: CASSPAGGRTYEQYF. Complete variable domain (other parts from reference TRBV18 and TRBJ2-7): NAGVMQNPRHLVRRRGQEARLRCSPMKGHSHVYWYRQLPEEGLKFMVYLQKENIIDESGMPKERFSAEFPKEGPSILRIQQVVRGDSAAYFCASSPAGGRTYEQYFGPGTRLTVT.

V is TRBV3-1 (or the pseudogene TRBV3-2) and J is TRBJ2-4; TRBD2 might be the D (6 bases). The CDR3 runs 15 residues. Trimming took 4 bases from V and 0 from J, leaving 10 bases between them. The germline V gene encodes CDR1 LGHDT and CDR2 YNNKEL (reference sequence). The CDR3 DNA sequence: TGTGCCAGCAGCCCCACCGGGAGAGCCAAAAACATTCAGTACTTC. Protein sequence: CASSPTGRAKNIQYF.

The rearrangement uses TRBV28 and TRBJ2-1, with 7 bases that match TRBD1. V lost 4 bases, J lost 0 bases, and 6 bases stayed unmatched. Germline loops: CDR1 MDHEN, CDR2 SYDVKM. The CDR3 is 16 residues long. The CDR3 sequence: CASSSGQVSSYNEQFF. The DNA for the CDR3 is TGTGCCAGCAGTTCCGGACAGGTGAGCTCCTACAATGAGCAGTTCTTC. Based on the CDR3 plus reference TRBV28 and TRBJ2-1, the full variable domain is DVKVTQSSRYLVKRTGEKVFLECVQDMDHENMFWYRQDPGLGLRLIYFSYDVKMKEKGDIPEGYSVSREKKERFSLILESASTNQTSMYLCASSSGQVSSYNEQFFGPGTRLTVL.

The chain is built from TRBV13 and TRBJ2-7, with D maybe TRBD1 (6 bases). V was shortened by 6 bases and J by 0 bases, with 12 bases between the two germline ends. Germline values: CDR1 PRHDT, CDR2 FYEKMQ (reference sequence). CDR3 length: 14 amino acids. The CDR3 region is CASSLTGISYEQYF. CDR3 DNA sequence: TGTGCCAGCAGTCTCACAGGGATCTCCTACGAGCAGTACTTC.

The rearrangement joins TRBV4-2 to TRBJ1-1; tentative D call: TRBD1 (5 bases). This CDR3 comprises 16 residues. V was shortened by 0 bases and J by 1 base, with 12 bases between the two germline ends. Germline V lookup: CDR1 LGHNA, CDR2 YNFKEQ. CDR3 in DNA: TGTGCCAGCAGCCAAGATGCGGGGCGGAAGAACACTGAAGCTTTCTTT. Translated, it gives CASSQDAGRKNTEAFF.

The rearrangement links TRBV24-1 to TRBJ2-1; TRBD2 agrees at 7 bases. CDR3 length: 14 amino acids. V lost 5 bases and J lost 8; bases outside the gene matches: 8. Germline V lookup: CDR1 KGHDR, CDR2 SFDVKD. The CDR3 loop is CATSAAGVGDEQFF. The CDR3 DNA is TGTGCCACCAGTGCCGCGGGAGTCGGCGATGAGCAGTTCTTC.